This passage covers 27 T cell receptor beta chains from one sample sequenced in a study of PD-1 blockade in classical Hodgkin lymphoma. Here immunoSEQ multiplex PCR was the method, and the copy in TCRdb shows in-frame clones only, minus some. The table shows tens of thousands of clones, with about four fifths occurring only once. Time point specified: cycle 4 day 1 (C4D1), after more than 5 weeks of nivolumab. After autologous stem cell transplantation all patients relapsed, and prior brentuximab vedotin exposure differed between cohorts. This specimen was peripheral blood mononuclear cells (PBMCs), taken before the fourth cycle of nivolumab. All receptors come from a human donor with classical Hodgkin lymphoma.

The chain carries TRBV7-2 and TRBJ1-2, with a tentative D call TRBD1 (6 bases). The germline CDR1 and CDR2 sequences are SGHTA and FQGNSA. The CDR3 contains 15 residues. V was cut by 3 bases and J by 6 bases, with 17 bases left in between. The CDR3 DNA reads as TGTGCCAGCAGCTTGACCAGGGGCCTCGGAGATGGCTACACCTTC. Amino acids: CASSLTRGLGDGYTF.

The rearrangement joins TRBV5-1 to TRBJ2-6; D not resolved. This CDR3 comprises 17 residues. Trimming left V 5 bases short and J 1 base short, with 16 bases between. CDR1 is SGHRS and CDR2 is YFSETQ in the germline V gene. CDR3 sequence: CASSETSQASGANVLTF. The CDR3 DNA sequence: TGCGCCAGCAGTGAGACAAGCCAAGCATCTGGGGCCAACGTCCTGACTTTC.

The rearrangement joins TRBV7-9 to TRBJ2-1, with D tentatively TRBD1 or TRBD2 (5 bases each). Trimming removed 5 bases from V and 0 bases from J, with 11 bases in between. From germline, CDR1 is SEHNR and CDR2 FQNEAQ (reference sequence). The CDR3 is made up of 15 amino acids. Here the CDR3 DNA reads TGTGCCAGCAGCGGGGGTCGGAGCTCCTACAATGAGCAGTTCTTC. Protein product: CASSGGRSSYNEQFF.

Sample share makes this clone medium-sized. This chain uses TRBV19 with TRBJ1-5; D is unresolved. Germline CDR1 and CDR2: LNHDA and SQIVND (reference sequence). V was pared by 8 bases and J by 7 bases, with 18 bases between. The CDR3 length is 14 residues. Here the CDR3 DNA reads TGTGCCAGTCGTGGGGTGGCTTCCGGCCAGCCCCAGCATTTT. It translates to CASRGVASGQPQHF.

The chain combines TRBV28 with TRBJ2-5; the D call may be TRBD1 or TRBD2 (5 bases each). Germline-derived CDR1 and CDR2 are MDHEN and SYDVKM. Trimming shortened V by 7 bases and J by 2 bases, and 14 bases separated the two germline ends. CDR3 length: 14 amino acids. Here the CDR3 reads CASIPGTEQETQYF. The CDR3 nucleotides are TGTGCCAGCATACCCGGGACGGAACAAGAGACCCAGTACTTC.

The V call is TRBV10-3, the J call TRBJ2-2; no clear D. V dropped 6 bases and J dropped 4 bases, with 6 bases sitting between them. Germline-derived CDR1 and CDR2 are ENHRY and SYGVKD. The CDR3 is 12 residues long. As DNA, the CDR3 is TGTGCCATCAGCACTATCACCGGGGAGCTGTTTTTT. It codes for CAISTITGELFF.

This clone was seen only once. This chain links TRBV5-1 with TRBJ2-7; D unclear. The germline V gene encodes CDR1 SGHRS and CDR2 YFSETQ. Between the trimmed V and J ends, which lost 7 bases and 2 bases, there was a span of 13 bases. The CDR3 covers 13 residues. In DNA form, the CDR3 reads TGCGCCAGCTCCGCTTCGGGCACCTACGAGCAGTACTTC. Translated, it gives CASSASGTYEQYF.

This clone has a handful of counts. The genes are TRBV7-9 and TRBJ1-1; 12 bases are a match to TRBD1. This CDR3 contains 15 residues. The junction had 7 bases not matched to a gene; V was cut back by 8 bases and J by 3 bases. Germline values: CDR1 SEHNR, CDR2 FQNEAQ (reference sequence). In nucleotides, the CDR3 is TGTGCCAGCCAAAGGGGGACAGGGGGCCACACTGAAGCTTTCTTT. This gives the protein CASQRGTGGHTEAFF.

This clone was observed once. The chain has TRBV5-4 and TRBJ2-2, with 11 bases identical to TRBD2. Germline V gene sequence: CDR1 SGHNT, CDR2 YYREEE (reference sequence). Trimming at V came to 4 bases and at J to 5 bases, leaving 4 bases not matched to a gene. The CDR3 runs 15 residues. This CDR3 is CASSRRLAGTGELFF. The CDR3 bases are TGTGCCAGCAGCCGAAGACTAGCGGGGACCGGGGAGCTGTTTTTT. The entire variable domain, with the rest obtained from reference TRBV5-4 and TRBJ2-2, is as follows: ETGVTQSPTHLIKTRGQQVTLRCSSQSGHNTVSWYQQALGQGPQFIFQYYREEENGRGNFPPRFSGLQFPNYSSELNVNALELDDSALYLCASSRRLAGTGELFFGEGSRLTVL.

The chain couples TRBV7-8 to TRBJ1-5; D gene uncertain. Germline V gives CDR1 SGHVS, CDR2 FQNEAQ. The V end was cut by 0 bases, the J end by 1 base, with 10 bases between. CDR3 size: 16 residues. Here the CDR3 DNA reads TGTGCCAGCAGCTTAGCTAGCACAGCCAGCAATCAGCCCCAGCATTTT. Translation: CASSLASTASNQPQHF.

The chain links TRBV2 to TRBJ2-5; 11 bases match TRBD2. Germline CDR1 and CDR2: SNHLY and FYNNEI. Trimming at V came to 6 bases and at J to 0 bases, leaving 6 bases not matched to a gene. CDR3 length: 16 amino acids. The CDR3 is CASRAGTSGYQETQYF. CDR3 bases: TGTGCCAGCAGGGCGGGGACTAGCGGATACCAAGAGACCCAGTACTTC.

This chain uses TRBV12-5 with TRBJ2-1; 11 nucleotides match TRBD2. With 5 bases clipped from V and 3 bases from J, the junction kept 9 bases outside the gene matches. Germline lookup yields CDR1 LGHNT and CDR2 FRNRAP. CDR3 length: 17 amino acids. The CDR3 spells CASGPGTTSGGYNEQFF. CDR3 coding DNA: TGTGCTAGTGGTCCCGGAACCACTAGCGGGGGCTACAATGAGCAGTTCTTC.

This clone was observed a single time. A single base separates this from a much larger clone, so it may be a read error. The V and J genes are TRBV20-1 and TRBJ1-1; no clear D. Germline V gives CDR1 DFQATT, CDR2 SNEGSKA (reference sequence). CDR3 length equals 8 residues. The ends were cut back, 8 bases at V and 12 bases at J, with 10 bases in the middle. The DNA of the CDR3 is TGCAGTACTATGTTGCCTTTCTTT. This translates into CSTMLPFF.

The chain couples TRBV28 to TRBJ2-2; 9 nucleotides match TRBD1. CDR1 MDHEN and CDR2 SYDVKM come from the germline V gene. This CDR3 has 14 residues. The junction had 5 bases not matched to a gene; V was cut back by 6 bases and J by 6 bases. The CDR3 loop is CASRIWTGAGELFF. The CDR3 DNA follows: TGTGCCAGCAGAATATGGACAGGGGCCGGGGAGCTGTTTTTT.

DNA for the CDR3: TGTGCCAGCAGCTTTACAGGGTCCCACGAGCAGTACTTC. Its protein product is CASSFTGSHEQYF. V gene TRBV7-9 combines with J gene TRBJ2-7; perhaps TRBD1 as D (6 bases). CDR3 length equals 13 residues. Germline V gene lookup returns CDR1 SEHNR and CDR2 FQNEAQ (reference sequence). Trimming took 3 bases from V and 5 from J, leaving 11 bases between them.

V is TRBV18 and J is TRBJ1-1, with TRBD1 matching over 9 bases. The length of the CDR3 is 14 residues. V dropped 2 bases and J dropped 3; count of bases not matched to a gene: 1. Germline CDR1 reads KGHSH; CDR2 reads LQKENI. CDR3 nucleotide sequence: TGTGCCAGCTCACCATGGACAGGGGACACTGAAGCTTTCTTT. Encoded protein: CASSPWTGDTEAFF.

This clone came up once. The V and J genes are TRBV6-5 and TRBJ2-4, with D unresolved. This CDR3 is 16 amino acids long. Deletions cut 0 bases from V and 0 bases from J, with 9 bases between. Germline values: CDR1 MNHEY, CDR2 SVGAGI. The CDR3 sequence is CASSYSFWLAKNIQYF. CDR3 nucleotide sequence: TGTGCCAGCAGTTACTCCTTCTGGCTAGCCAAAAACATTCAGTACTTC.

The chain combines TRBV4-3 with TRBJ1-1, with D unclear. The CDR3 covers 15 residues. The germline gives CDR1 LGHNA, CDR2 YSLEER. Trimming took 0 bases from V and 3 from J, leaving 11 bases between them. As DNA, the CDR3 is TGCGCCAGCAGCCAAGATAACTCAGGAGACACTGAAGCTTTCTTT. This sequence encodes CASSQDNSGDTEAFF.

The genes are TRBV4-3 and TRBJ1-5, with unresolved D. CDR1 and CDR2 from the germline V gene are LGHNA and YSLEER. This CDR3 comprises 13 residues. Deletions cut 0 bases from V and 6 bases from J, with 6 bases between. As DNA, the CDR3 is TGCGCCAGCAGCCAAGATATGAGTCAGCCCCAGCATTTT. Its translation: CASSQDMSQPQHF.

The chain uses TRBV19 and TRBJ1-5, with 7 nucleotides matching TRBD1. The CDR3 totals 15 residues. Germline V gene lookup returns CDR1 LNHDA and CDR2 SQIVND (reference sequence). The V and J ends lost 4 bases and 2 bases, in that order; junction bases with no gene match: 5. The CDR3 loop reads CASSRQGRGNQPQHF. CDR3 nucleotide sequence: TGTGCCAGTAGTAGACAGGGTCGGGGCAATCAGCCCCAGCATTTT. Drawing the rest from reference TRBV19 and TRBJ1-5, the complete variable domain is DGGITQSPKYLFRKEGQNVTLSCEQNLNHDAMYWYRQDPGQGLRLIYYSQIVNDFQKGDIAEGYSVSREKKESFPLTVTSAQKNPTAFYLCASSRQGRGNQPQHFGDGTRLSIL.

CDR3 amino acids: CASSEISGEGETQYF. Here the CDR3 DNA reads TGTGCCAGCAGTGAAATATCGGGGGAAGGAGAGACCCAGTACTTC. This sequence joins TRBV6-1 and TRBJ2-5, with D possibly being TRBD2 (6 bases). CDR3 length: 15 amino acids. From germline, CDR1 is MNHNS and CDR2 SASEGT. V lost 2 bases and J lost 4, with 14 bases in between.

CDR3 amino acids: CASSPLKGTASSGYGYTF. The CDR3 DNA sequence: TGTGCCAGCAGCCCATTAAAGGGGACCGCTTCCTCGGGGTATGGCTACACCTTC. This rearrangement joins TRBV7-8 to TRBJ1-2, with D maybe TRBD1 (5 bases). CDR3 length equals 18 residues. The V and J ends lost 5 bases and 5 bases respectively, with 27 bases between them. Germline assignment: CDR1 SGHVS and CDR2 FQNEAQ.

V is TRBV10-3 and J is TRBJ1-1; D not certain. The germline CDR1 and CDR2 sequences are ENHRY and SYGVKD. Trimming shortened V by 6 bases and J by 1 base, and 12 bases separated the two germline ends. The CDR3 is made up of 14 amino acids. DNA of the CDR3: TGTGCCATCAGAGCCAAGTATGAGAACACTGAAGCTTTCTTT. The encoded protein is CAIRAKYENTEAFF.

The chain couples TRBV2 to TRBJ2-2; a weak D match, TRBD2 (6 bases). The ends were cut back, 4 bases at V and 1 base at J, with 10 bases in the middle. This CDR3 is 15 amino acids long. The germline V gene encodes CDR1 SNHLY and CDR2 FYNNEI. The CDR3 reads CASSVGGLNTGELFF. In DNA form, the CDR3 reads TGTGCCAGCAGTGTGGGGGGTTTGAACACCGGGGAGCTGTTTTTT.

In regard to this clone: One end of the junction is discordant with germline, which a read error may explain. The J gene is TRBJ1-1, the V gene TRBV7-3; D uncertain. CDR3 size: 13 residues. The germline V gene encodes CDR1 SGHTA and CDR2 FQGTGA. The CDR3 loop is CASSLIGNSEAFF. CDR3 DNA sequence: TGTGCCAGCAGCTTAATTGGGAACAGTGAAGCTTTCTTT. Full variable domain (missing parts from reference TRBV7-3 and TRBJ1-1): GAGVSQTPSNKVTEKGKYVELRCDPISGHTALYWYRQSLGQGPEFLIYFQGTGAADDSGLPNDRFFAVRPEGSVSTLKIQRTERGDSAVYLCASSLIGNSEAFFGQGTRLTVV.

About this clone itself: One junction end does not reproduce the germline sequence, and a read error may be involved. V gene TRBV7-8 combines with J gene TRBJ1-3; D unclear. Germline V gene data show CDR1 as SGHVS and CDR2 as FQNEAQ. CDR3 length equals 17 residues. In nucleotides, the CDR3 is TGTGCCAGCAGCTTAGCGATCCAGATATCCTCTGGAAACGCCATATATTTT. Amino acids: CASSLAIQISSGNAIYF.

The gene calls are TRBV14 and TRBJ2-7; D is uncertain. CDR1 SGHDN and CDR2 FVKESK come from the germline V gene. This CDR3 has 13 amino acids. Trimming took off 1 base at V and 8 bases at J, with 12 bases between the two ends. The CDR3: CASSQAMNTQQYV. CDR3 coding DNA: TGTGCCAGCAGCCAAGCAATGAACACCCAGCAGTACGTC.